One sample yielded the 2 T cell receptor beta chains listed below, sequenced in a study of blood T cell repertoires in COVID-19. TCRdb's table, derived via immunoSEQ multiplex PCR, lists solely in-frame clones and lacks some. The sample holds 45,000 to 65,000 clones, 70% to 90% seen once. The sample comprised peripheral blood. These receptors were taken from a human donor in a cohort sampled during active COVID-19.

The chain recombines TRBV7-3 with TRBJ2-1; a possible D gene is TRBD2 (7 bases). The CDR3 has 16 amino acids. Trimming took 1 base from V and 7 from J, leaving 17 bases between them. Looked up from germline, CDR1 is SGHTA and CDR2 is FQGTGA. CDR3 sequence reads: CASSLRGGDGSNEQFF. In DNA form, the CDR3 reads TGTGCCAGCAGCTTAAGGGGGGGCGATGGATCGAATGAGCAGTTCTTC. The entire variable domain, with the rest obtained from reference TRBV7-3 and TRBJ2-1, is as follows: GAGVSQTPSNKVTEKGKYVELRCDPISGHTALYWYRQSLGQGPEFLIYFQGTGAADDSGLPNDRFFAVRPEGSVSTLKIQRTERGDSAVYLCASSLRGGDGSNEQFFGPGTRLTVL.

This clone was counted between two and nine times. The junction and the germline gene differ at one end; a read error may be behind it. V and J are TRBV6-1 and TRBJ1-1; D gene unclear. The CDR3 runs to 13 residues. CDR1 is MNHNS, CDR2 SASEGT, per germline. CDR3 nucleotide sequence: TGTGCCAGCAGTGACACTGTGAAGACTGAAGCTTTCTTT. This codes for CASSDTVKTEAFF.